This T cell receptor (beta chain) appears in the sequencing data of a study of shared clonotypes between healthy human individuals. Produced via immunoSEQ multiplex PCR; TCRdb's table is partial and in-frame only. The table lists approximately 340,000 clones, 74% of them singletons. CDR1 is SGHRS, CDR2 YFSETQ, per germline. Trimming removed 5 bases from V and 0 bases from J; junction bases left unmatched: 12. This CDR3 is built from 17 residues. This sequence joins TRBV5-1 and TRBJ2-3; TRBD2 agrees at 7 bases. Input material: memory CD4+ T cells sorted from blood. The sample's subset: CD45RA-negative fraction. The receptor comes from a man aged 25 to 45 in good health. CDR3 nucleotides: TGCGCCAGCAGTTTTACAGGTGGGAGGGCTAGCACAGATACGCAGTATTTT. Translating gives CASSFTGGRASTDTQYF.